This T cell receptor (beta chain) was identified in a study of CD8 T cells in ankylosing spondylitis. This clonotype came up many times. What it binds is not known. Whole-study findings and limits: Clones tied to disease were said to be significantly enriched in matched ankylosing spondylitis synovial fluid. Some motif variants were previously reported in reactive arthritis synovial fluid and blood. CD8+ cells made up the disease-linked clones, which were relatively rare in peripheral blood. Seven or eight highly homologous variants formed a TCR beta motif that appeared characteristic of ankylosing spondylitis blood.

It was by quantitative 5'-RACE with molecular barcodes that TCR beta libraries were made. TCRdb reprocessed the 5' RACE reads via MiXCR and lists one record per CDR3 protein. This sample has some 240,000 distinct CDR3 sequences, with 5.5% to 7.5% found just once. CDR3 size: 13 residues. Trimming shortened V by 3 bases and J by 3 bases, and 6 bases separated the two germline ends. Per germline, CDR1 ENHRY and CDR2 SYGVKD. The sequenced material came from blood, either unsorted or a sorted T cell fraction (not recorded which). J is TRBJ1-5 and V is TRBV10-3; D remains ambiguous. This clonotype was obtained from a male donor with ankylosing spondylitis. CDR3 DNA: TGTGCCATCAGTGAAGGGAACAATCAGCCCCAGCATTTT. It translates to CAISEGNNQPQHF.